This T cell receptor (beta chain) originates from a study of regulatory T cells in long-lasting Graves disease. In the study overall: Less than 3 months of antithyroid drugs had been taken by newly diagnosed Graves' patients.

With iRepertoire HTBI primers and Arm-PCR of CDR3 regions, TCR beta libraries were built. Via MiXCR, TCRdb re-called the multiplex PCR reads, giving one row per CDR3 protein. The sample has roughly 420,000 distinct CDR3 sequences; 16% are singletons. This clonotype was seen ten or more times. In germline, CDR1 is MNHNS, CDR2 SASEGT. V was pared by 6 bases and J by 4 bases, with 6 bases of the junction left unmatched. CDR3 length equals 14 residues. Indicated time point: newly diagnosed GD, antithyroid drugs for less than 3 months. RNA extracted from PBMCs served as the sequencing template. The data were also submitted as part of a second study, on T cells in Graves' hyperthyroidism and ophthalmopathy.

The V and J genes are TRBV6-1 and TRBJ2-1; 7 nucleotides agree with TRBD1. This receptor was obtained from a woman in her twenties or thirties with Graves disease. The sequencing here drew on peripheral blood mononuclear cells (PBMCs), taken at new diagnosis, from a patient treated with antithyroid drugs. The chain's CDR3 is CASSRQGMYNEQFF. In DNA, the CDR3 is TGTGCCAGCAGCCGACAGGGTATGTACAATGAGCAGTTCTTC.